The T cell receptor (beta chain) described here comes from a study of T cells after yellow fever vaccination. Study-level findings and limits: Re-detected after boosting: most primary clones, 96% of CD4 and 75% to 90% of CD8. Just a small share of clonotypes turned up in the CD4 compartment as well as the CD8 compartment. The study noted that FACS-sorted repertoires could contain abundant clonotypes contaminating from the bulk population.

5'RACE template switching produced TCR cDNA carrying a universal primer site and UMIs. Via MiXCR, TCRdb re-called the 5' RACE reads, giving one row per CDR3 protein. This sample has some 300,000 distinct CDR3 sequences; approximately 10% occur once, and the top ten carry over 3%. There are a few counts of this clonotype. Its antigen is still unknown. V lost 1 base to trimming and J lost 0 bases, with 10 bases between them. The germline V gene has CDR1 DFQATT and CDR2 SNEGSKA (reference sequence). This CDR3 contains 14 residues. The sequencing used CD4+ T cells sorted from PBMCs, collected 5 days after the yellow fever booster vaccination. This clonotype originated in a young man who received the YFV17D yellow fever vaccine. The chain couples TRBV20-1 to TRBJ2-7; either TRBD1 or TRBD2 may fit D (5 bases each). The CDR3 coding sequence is TGCAGTGCTAGAGCCGGGACGAGCTCCTACGAGCAGTACGTC. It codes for CSARAGTSSYEQYV.